The T cell receptor (beta chain) described here comes from a study of human T cells and chemical hapten exposure. Study summary: Alopecia areata, totalis or universalis was found in mostly female patients.

Findings of the study overall: TCRs exceeding a frequency of 1 in 1000 stayed unchanged under DPC sensitization.

This clonotype was seen only a few times. What it binds is not known. The time point is: patch test 3, about 24 weeks after DPC sensitization. Treatment denoted: therapeutic diphenylcyclopropenone sensitization with weekly scalp DPC. Via MiXCR, TCRdb re-called the RACE reads, giving one row per CDR3 protein. In the table there are around 110,000 distinct CDR3 sequences, over 9% of which are singletons. CDR3 length equals 14 residues. V gave up 5 bases and J gave up 7 bases; unmatched junction bases: 11. Germline V gene sequence: CDR1 MNHEY, CDR2 SMNVEV (reference sequence). This clonotype originated in a woman between 45 and 65 years old with alopecia areata. Some clones in this sample may be carry-over from other donors' samples. Sequenced here: whole blood, sampled in connection with sensitization to the hapten diphenylcyclopropenone (DPC). This chain joins TRBV27 and TRBJ2-7, with TRBD2 matching over 7 bases. This CDR3 is CASSEAGAVYEQYF. CDR3 DNA: TGTGCCAGCAGTGAGGCGGGAGCGGTTTATGAGCAGTACTTC.